This T cell receptor beta chain was identified in a study of CD8+CD57+ T cells in acquired aplastic anemia. Findings and limits, study-wide: The number of CD8+ CDR3 sequences shared by patients and controls was 25 to 35.

Comments on this clonotype: The antigen is not known.

Using genomic DNA as the template, TCR beta VDJ and CDR3 profiling was carried out. TCRdb re-called the reads through MiXCR, storing one row per CDR3 protein. The sample includes roughly 500,000 distinct CDR3 sequences, about a third of them seen just once. All sequencing subjects had displayed CD8+CD57+ cell expansion on flow cytometry. Severe acquired aplastic anemia was the diagnosis recorded for all patients. The length of the CDR3 is 14 residues. V lost 4 bases and J lost 3, with 10 bases in between. Looked up from germline, CDR1 is KGHSH and CDR2 is LQKENI. The V call is TRBV18, the J call TRBJ1-5, with a tentative D call TRBD1 (6 bases). The sequence came from a human donor with aplastic anemia. The sample was sorted CD4+, CD8+, or CD8+CD57+ T cells (not recorded which) from PBMCs. The DNA of the CDR3 is TGTGCCAGCTCACTCCGACAGGCCAATCAGCCCCAGCATTTT. Its protein is CASSLRQANQPQHF. The whole variable domain, filled in from reference TRBV18 and TRBJ1-5, reads NAGVMQNPRHLVRRRGQEARLRCSPMKGHSHVYWYRQLPEEGLKFMVYLQKENIIDESGMPKERFSAEFPKEGPSILRIQQVVRGDSAAYFCASSLRQANQPQHFGDGTRLSIL.